This TCR beta chain is drawn from a study of blood T cell repertoires in COVID-19. About the study: Samples of COVID-19 (acute and convalescent) were obtained from the United States, Italy and Spain.

This table comes from immunoSEQ multiplex PCR, and its TCRdb copy is limited to in-frame clones, with some not included. The sample holds 200,000 to 250,000 clones, more than 75% seen once. Seattle patients were enrolled while actively infected and followed longitudinally. Germline V lookup: CDR1 SGHTA, CDR2 FQGTGA. The CDR3 consists of 14 residues. The germline V and J ends were trimmed by 0 bases and 1 base, with 6 bases remaining between them. The chain links TRBV7-3 to TRBJ1-1; tentatively, D is TRBD1 (5 bases). The sample consisted of peripheral blood. This TCR was recovered from a woman older than 75 with COVID-19, enrolled during active disease. CDR3 DNA sequence: TGTGCCAGCAGCTTAACGGGGCCGAACACTGAAGCTTTCTTT. The encoded protein is CASSLTGPNTEAFF.